This section outlines one T cell receptor (beta chain) sequence together with its context. Its antigen remains unknown. Germline CDR1 reads SGHVS; CDR2 reads FQNEAQ. CDR3 length: 16 residues. J gave up 2 bases and V 9 bases, and 8 bases lay outside the gene matches. The source of the sample is a study of cytomegalovirus exposure and HLA in healthy donors. Findings and caveats of the study: Diagnosis of cytomegalovirus status made by the classifier reportedly showed high specificity and sensitivity.

Amplification used 60 Vbeta primers and 13 Jbeta primers. TCRdb's copy holds only in-frame clones and misses some; the assay was immunoSEQ multiplex PCR. The sample consists of 150,000 to 200,000 clones, about 85% of them appearing once. The chain is built from TRBV7-8 and TRBJ2-6; TRBD1 matches at 9 bases. The sample comprised PBMCs. The sequence derives from a man aged 30 to 39 in good health and CMV-seropositive. Here the CDR3 reads CARGGQGRAGANVLTF. The DNA for the CDR3 is TGTGCCAGAGGGGGACAGGGACGCGCTGGGGCCAACGTCCTGACTTTC.